This TCR beta chain was observed in a study of shared clonotypes between healthy human individuals. General observations from the study: Rarefaction analysis demonstrated incomplete sorted-subset sequencing notwithstanding large depth.

Sequencing was performed with immunoSEQ multiplex PCR; in TCRdb, only in-frame clones are kept and a portion is missing. The data hold 1.4 million or so clones, with 97% to 99% observed a single time. About this clone itself: Its cognate antigen is unknown.

The receptor comes from a man younger than 45 in good health. The specimen was naive CD4+ T cells sorted from blood. Subset reported: CD45RA+ positively selected.

The CDR3 DNA sequence: TGTGCCAGCAGCCCGACTAGCGGGAGAGATACGCAGTATTTT. Its translation is CASSPTSGRDTQYF. J is TRBJ2-3 and V is TRBV5-5; 12 bases align to TRBD2. The length of the CDR3 is 14 residues. Germline values: CDR1 SGHKS, CDR2 YYEKEE (reference sequence). J was trimmed by 5 bases and V by 4 bases; bases with no gene match: 2.